These 9 T cell receptor beta chains were sequenced from one sample in a study of spatial heterogeneity in lung cancer. TCRdb ran MiXCR on the 5' RACE reads and lists one entry per CDR3 protein. Of some 7,500 distinct CDR3 sequences in the sample, roughly 8.6% were seen once. This sample's time point: sample taken at primary tumor resection. Whole RNA, which was extracted from tumor, nontumor lung tissue or frozen PBMC, was sequenced without any cell sorting. The sample was PBMCs, taken at surgery. These receptors came from a male donor with early-stage non-small cell lung cancer.

This clonotype was observed many times. The library was designed around alpha chains, so this beta chain is a stray read whose abundance carries little weight. This chain joins TRBV4-2 and TRBJ2-1; no clear D gene. V lost 1 base, J lost 0 bases, and 10 bases lay in between. In germline, CDR1 is LGHNA, CDR2 YNFKEQ. There are 16 residues in the CDR3. The CDR3 nucleotides are TGTGCCAGCAGCCAAGGGGTGCGGTCCTCCTACAATGAGCAGTTCTTC. As protein: CASSQGVRSSYNEQFF.

This clonotype was seen at least ten times. Since it is a stray read in a library aimed at alpha chains, this beta chain has a size that is not meaningful. The rearrangement links TRBV7-8 to TRBJ2-1; 9 nucleotides match TRBD1. Per germline, CDR1 SGHVS and CDR2 FQNEAQ. Losses at the gene ends were 0 bases for V and 2 bases for J; bases not matched to a gene: 2. This CDR3 is 16 amino acids long. The CDR3 loop reads CASSLARDRAYNEQFF. CDR3 nucleotides: TGTGCCAGCAGCTTAGCCCGGGACAGGGCCTACAATGAGCAGTTCTTC.

This clonotype was seen ten or more times. This beta chain is off target for a library built for alpha chains, so its abundance means little. The chain couples TRBV10-2 to TRBJ1-1; tentatively, D is TRBD1 (6 bases). Germline loops: CDR1 WSHSY, CDR2 SAAADI. The CDR3 is 14 residues long. Deletions cut 6 bases from V and 0 bases from J, with 11 bases between. The CDR3 nucleotides read TGCGCCAGCAGAGGGGGTCCCCTGAACACTGAAGCTTTCTTT. This codes for CASRGGPLNTEAFF.

This clonotype turned up a few times. For a library built for alpha chains, this beta chain is a stray read; little rests on its size. V gene TRBV27 combines with J gene TRBJ2-1; 7 nucleotides line up with TRBD2. The CDR3 runs 16 residues. The germline V gene encodes CDR1 MNHEY and CDR2 SMNVEV (reference sequence). J gave up 3 bases and V 5 bases, and 10 bases lay outside the gene matches. This CDR3 is CASSPLSGVVYNEQFF. CDR3 nucleotides: TGTGCCAGCAGTCCACTAAGCGGGGTTGTCTACAATGAGCAGTTCTTC.

By its share, this clonotype is medium-sized. With the library built for alpha chains, this beta chain is off target and its frequency is not meaningful. This chain uses TRBV20-1 with TRBJ2-3, with D unclear. Germline V lookup: CDR1 DFQATT, CDR2 SNEGSKA (reference sequence). V was clipped by 4 bases and J by 1 base, with 12 bases between them. The CDR3 extends over 14 amino acids. The CDR3 sequence: CSAKTGEGTDTQYF. The CDR3 region has the DNA TGCAGTGCTAAGACTGGAGAGGGCACAGATACGCAGTATTTT.

This clonotype was found many times. The library was prepared for alpha chains; this beta chain is a stray read, so its frequency means little. V gene TRBV29-1 combines with J gene TRBJ2-7; weak D call: TRBD2 (5 bases). Trimming removed 4 bases at V and 6 bases at J, with 10 bases between. Germline CDR1 reads SQVTM; CDR2 reads ANQGSEA. CDR3 size: 11 residues. CDR3 residues: CSVGGSAEQYF. The CDR3 DNA is TGCAGCGTTGGAGGGTCGGCCGAGCAGTACTTC.

Many counts were recorded for this clonotype. Found in a library prepared for alpha chains, this beta chain is an off-target read, and its abundance has little meaning. The chain uses TRBV11-2 and TRBJ2-5; 13 nucleotides agree with TRBD2. Trimming took 5 bases from V and 5 from J; bases not matched to a gene: 2. The V gene's germline CDR1 is SGHAT and CDR2 FQNNGV. The length of the CDR3 is 14 residues. CDR3 residues: CASSKLAGGETQYF. The CDR3 nucleotides are TGTGCCAGCAGCAAACTAGCGGGAGGGGAGACCCAGTACTTC.

This clonotype was recorded at least ten times. This beta chain represents an off-target read in a library built for alpha chains; its size is of limited meaning. The rearrangement links TRBV7-9 to TRBJ1-2, with D possibly being TRBD1 (6 bases). V gave up 1 base and J gave up 6 bases, with 9 bases separating them. CDR1 SEHNR and CDR2 FQNEAQ come from the germline V gene (reference sequence). CDR3 length equals 13 residues. DNA of the CDR3: TGTGCCAGCAGCTTAGACAGGGAGGATGGCTACACCTTC. This codes for CASSLDREDGYTF.

This clonotype was recorded at least ten times. The size of this beta chain means little, since it is a stray read in a library made for alpha chains. This sequence joins TRBV19 and TRBJ2-7; D is ambiguous. CDR1 and CDR2 (germline): LNHDA, SQIVND (reference sequence). The CDR3 is 13 amino acids. The germline V and J ends were trimmed by 8 bases and 2 bases, with 13 bases remaining between them. CDR3 protein: CASPQVLTYEQYF. The CDR3 DNA sequence: TGTGCCAGTCCCCAAGTTCTCACCTACGAGCAGTACTTC.